The present T cell receptor (beta chain) was sequenced within a study of blood T cell repertoires in COVID-19. Turning to the study itself: Samples taken during acute and convalescent COVID-19 were collected in the United States, Italy and Spain. T cells, B-cell-depleted T cells, or PBMCs supplied cDNA or gDNA.

The germline CDR1 and CDR2 sequences are MNHNS and SASEGT. There are 16 residues in the CDR3. V gave up 2 bases and J gave up 4 bases; unmatched junction bases: 9. How the authors handled the data: Estimates of nucleated cell counts were drawn from the amplification of reference gene primers. Profiled with immunoSEQ multiplex PCR; TCRdb holds only in-frame clones, not every one. V, J and clone size reflect that table, while D and trimming were determined from the DNA. The table records 250,000 to 350,000 clones, roughly 88% of them present only once. This receptor was taken from a human donor with COVID-19, enrolled during active disease. The donor label of this sample is uncertain. The source material was peripheral blood. The rearrangement joins TRBV6-1 to TRBJ2-7; 9 bases fit TRBD1. The DNA for the CDR3 is TGTGCCAGCAGTGAACCCTCGCGACAGGGGGGTTACGAGCAGTACTTC. Protein: CASSEPSRQGGYEQYF.